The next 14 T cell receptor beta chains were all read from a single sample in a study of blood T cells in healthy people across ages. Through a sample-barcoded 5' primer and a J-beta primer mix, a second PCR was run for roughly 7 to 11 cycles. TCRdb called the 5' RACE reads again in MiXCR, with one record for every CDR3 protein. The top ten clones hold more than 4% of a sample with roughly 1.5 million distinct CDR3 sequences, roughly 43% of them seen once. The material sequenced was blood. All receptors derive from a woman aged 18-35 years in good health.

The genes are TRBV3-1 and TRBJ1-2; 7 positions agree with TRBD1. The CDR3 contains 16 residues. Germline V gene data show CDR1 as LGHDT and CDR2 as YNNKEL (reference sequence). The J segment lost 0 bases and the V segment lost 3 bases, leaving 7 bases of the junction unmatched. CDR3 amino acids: CASSHLDRVANYGYTF. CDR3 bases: TGTGCCAGCAGCCACCTCGACAGGGTAGCTAACTATGGCTACACCTTC. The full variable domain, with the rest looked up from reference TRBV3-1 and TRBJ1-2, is DTAVSQTPKYLVTQMGNDKSIKCEQNLGHDTMYWYKQDSKKFLKIMFSYNNKELIINETVPNRFSPKSPDKAHLNLHINSLELGDSAVYFCASSHLDRVANYGYTFGSGTRLTVV.

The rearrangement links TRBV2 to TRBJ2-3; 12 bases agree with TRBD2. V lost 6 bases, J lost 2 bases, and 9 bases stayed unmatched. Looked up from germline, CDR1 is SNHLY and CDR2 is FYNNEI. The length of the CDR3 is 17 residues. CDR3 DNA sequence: TGTGCCAGCAGCGATGGACTAGCGGGGCACTTCACAGATACGCAGTATTTT. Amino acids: CASSDGLAGHFTDTQYF.

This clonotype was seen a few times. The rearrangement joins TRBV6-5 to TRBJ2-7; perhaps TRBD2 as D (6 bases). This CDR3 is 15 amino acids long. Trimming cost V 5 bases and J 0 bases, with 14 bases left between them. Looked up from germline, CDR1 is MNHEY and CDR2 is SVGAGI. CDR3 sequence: CASSKARTNSYEQYF. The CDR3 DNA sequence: TGTGCCAGCAGTAAAGCCAGGACTAACTCCTACGAGCAGTACTTC.

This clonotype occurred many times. CDR3 DNA sequence: TGCGCCAGCAGCTTGGTATCGGGGGGGTCCTACAATGAGCAGTTCTTC. It codes for CASSLVSGGSYNEQFF. The chain uses TRBV5-1 and TRBJ2-1; 8 nucleotides agree with TRBD2. This CDR3 has 16 residues. V shed 0 bases, J shed 1 base, and the junction held 3 bases outside the gene matches. Germline V CDR1 and CDR2: SGHRS, YFSETQ.

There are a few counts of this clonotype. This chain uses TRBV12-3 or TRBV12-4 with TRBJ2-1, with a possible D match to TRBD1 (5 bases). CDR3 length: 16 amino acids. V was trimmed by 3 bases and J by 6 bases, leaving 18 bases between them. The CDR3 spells CASSFPIATAGNEQFF. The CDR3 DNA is TGTGCCAGCAGTTTCCCTATTGCGACAGCCGGCAATGAGCAGTTCTTC.

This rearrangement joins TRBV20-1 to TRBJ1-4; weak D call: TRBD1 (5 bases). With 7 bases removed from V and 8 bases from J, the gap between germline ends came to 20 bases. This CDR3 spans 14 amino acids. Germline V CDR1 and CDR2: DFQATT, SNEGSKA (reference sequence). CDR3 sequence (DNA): TGCAGTGTCTCGCCGCGGGGGATGGGAGAAAAACTGTTTTTT. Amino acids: CSVSPRGMGEKLFF.

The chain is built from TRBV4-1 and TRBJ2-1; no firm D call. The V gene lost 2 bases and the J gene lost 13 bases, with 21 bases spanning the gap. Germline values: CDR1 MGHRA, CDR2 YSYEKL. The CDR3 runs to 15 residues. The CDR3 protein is CASSQKQWGRETQFF. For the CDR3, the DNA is TGCGCCAGCAGCCAAAAACAATGGGGAAGAGAGACCCAGTTCTTC.

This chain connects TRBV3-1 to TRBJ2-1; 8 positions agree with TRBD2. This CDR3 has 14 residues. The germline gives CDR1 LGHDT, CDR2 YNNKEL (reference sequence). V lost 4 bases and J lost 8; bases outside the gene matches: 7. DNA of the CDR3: TGTGCCAGCAGCCTGATGCGGGGGGCCTATGAGCAGTTCTTC. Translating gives CASSLMRGAYEQFF.

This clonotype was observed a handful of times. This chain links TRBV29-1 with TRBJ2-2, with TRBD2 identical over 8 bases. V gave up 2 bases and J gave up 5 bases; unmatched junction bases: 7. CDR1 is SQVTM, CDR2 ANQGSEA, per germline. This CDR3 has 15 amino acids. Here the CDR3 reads CSVESREGHTGELFF. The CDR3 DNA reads TGCAGCGTTGAAAGCCGGGAGGGCCATACCGGGGAGCTGTTTTTT.

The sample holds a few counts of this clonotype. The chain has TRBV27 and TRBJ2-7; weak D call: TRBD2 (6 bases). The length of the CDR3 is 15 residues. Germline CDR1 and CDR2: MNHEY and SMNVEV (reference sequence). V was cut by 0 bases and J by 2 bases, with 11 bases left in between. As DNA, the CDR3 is TGTGCCAGCAGTTTATCTCGCGGGATCCCCTACGAGCAGTACTTC. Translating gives CASSLSRGIPYEQYF.

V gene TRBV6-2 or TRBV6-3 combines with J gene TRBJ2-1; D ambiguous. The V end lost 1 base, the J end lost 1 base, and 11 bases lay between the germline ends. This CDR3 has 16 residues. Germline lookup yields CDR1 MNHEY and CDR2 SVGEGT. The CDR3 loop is CASSYFPVESYNEQFF. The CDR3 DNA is TGTGCCAGCAGTTACTTCCCGGTGGAGTCCTACAATGAGCAGTTCTTC.

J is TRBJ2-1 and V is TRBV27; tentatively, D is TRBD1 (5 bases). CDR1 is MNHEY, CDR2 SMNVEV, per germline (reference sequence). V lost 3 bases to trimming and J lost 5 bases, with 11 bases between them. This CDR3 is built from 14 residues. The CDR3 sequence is CASSFSGPNNEQFF. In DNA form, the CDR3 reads TGTGCCAGCAGTTTCTCAGGGCCAAACAATGAGCAGTTCTTC.

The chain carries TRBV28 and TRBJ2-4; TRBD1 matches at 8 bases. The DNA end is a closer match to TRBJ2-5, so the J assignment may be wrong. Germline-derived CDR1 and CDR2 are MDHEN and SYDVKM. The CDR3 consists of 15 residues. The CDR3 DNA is TGTGCCAGCAGTTTGTTACAGGGGGGAAAAGAGACCCAGTACTTC. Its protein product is CASSLLQGGKETQYF.

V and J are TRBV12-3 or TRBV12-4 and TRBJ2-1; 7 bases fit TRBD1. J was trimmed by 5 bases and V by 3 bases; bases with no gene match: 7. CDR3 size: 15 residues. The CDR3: CASSFGQDLNNEQFF. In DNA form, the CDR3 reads TGTGCCAGCAGTTTCGGACAGGACCTTAACAATGAGCAGTTCTTC.